These T cell receptor beta chains were read from a single sample in a study of blood T cell repertoires in COVID-19. Generated by immunoSEQ multiplex PCR, the TCRdb table keeps only in-frame clones and is missing some. The data show more than 250,000 clones, with 87% seen just once and about 5.7% held by the top ten. The source material was PBMCs or T cells enriched from blood (not recorded which). Receptors originate from a woman aged 25 to 39 who had recovered from COVID-19. Each CDR3 is given with its conserved first and last residue. The D gene is left open where the match is weak. The size of a clone is reported for some rows only, either as once, few or many, or as a class for expanded clones.

CDR3 length | clone size | J gene | D gene | V gene | CDR3 protein | CDR3 DNA
14 | NA | TRBJ1-1 | TRBD1 | TRBV5-1 | CASSYTGAGTEAFF | TGCGCCAGCAGCTACACAGGGGCGGGCACTGAAGCTTTCTTT
17 | NA | TRBJ1-1 | TRBD1 | TRBV28 | CASRISEGTGPNTEAFF | TGTGCCAGCCGGATTAGCGAAGGGACAGGGCCGAACACTGAAGCTTTCTTT
15 | NA | TRBJ1-2 | NA | TRBV5-4 | CASSLSVGAGYGYTF | TGTGCCAGCAGCTTGTCTGTGGGGGCTGGCTATGGCTACACCTTC
14 | NA | TRBJ2-7 | TRBD1 | TRBV29-1 | CSVWGSTGGDEQYF | TGCAGCGTTTGGGGGTCCACAGGGGGCGACGAGCAGTACTTC
16 | once | TRBJ1-2 | TRBD1 | TRBV19 | CASSPEGTGPNYGYTF | TGTGCCAGTAGCCCCGAAGGGACAGGGCCTAACTATGGCTACACCTTC
14 | once | TRBJ1-1 | NA | TRBV4-1 | CASSQRRGVTEAFF | TGCGCCAGCAGCCAAAGAAGGGGTGTCACTGAAGCTTTCTTT
12 | NA | TRBJ1-4 | NA | TRBV7-9 | CASGGANEKLFF | TGTGCCAGCGGGGGCGCAAATGAAAAACTGTTTTTT
15 | NA | TRBJ1-4 | NA | TRBV9 | CASSVDYQPLEKLFF | TGTGCCAGCAGCGTAGACTACCAACCTTTGGAAAAACTGTTTTTT
13 | many | TRBJ1-1 | TRBD1 | TRBV28 | CASIPTGLTEAFF | TGTGCCAGCATCCCGACAGGGTTAACTGAAGCTTTCTTT
18 | NA | TRBJ1-6 | TRBD1 | TRBV19 | CASSASPPGGALGSPLHF | TGTGCCAGTAGTGCCTCCCCTCCAGGGGGCGCATTAGGCTCACCCCTCCACTTT
13 | NA | TRBJ2-2 | NA | TRBV7-2 | CASSTQGIGELFF | TGTGCCAGCAGCACACAGGGTATCGGGGAGCTGTTTTTT
16 | NA | TRBJ1-2 | TRBD1 | TRBV5-4 | CASSLWSGQGVVGYTF | TGTGCCAGCAGCTTGTGGTCGGGACAGGGGGTTGTCGGCTACACCTTC
16 | NA | TRBJ2-2 | NA | TRBV5-1 | CASSLARQGGTGELFF | TGCGCCAGCAGCTTGGCCCGGCAGGGGGGCACCGGGGAGCTGTTTTTT
14 | once | TRBJ1-5 | NA | TRBV19 | CASSVTDSNQPQHF | TGTGCCAGTAGTGTGACAGATAGCAATCAGCCCCAGCATTTT
13 | NA | TRBJ1-1 | NA | TRBV5-1 | CASSFVRNTEAFF | TGCGCCAGCAGCTTCGTCAGGAACACTGAAGCTTTCTTT
14 | NA | TRBJ2-3 | NA | TRBV11-2 | CASSPSAGTDTQYF | TGTGCCAGCAGCCCGTCCGCAGGGACAGATACGCAGTATTTT
15 | NA | TRBJ1-4 | NA | TRBV6-5 | CASTVKRARVEKLFF | TGTGCCAGCACCGTCAAAAGGGCGAGGGTGGAAAAACTGTTTTTT
15 | NA | TRBJ1-5 | NA | TRBV27 | CASSLSPRNNQPQHF | TGTGCCAGCAGTTTATCGCCCAGGAACAATCAGCCCCAGCATTTT
16 | NA | TRBJ2-7 | TRBD1 | TRBV19 | CASSPGNRGKPYEQYF | TGTGCCAGTAGTCCCGGAAACAGGGGCAAGCCCTACGAGCAGTACTTC
17 | once | TRBJ2-3 | NA | TRBV5-5 | CASSFGLGSGRSDTQYF | TGTGCCAGCAGCTTCGGCCTGGGGAGCGGCCGGTCAGATACGCAGTATTTT
15 | NA | TRBJ2-4 | NA | TRBV21-1 | CASSKRGSAKNIQYF | TGTGCCAGCAGCAAAAGGGGCTCGGCCAAAAACATTCAGTACTTC
14 | NA | TRBJ1-5 | NA | TRBV5-1 | CASSPGDSNQPQHF | TGCGCCAGCAGTCCGGGGGACAGCAATCAGCCCCAGCATTTT
14 | NA | TRBJ2-5 | TRBD1 | TRBV11-2 | CASSWAGGGETQYF | TGTGCCAGCAGCTGGGCAGGGGGCGGGGAGACCCAGTACTTC
17 | NA | TRBJ1-1 | TRBD1 | TRBV19 | CASRYRPGQGKNTEAFF | TGTGCCAGTAGGTATAGACCGGGACAGGGGAAGAACACTGAAGCTTTCTTT
15 | NA | TRBJ2-3 | TRBD2 | TRBV7-3 | CASSHSGILTDTQYF | TGTGCCAGCAGCCATAGCGGGATTCTCACAGATACGCAGTATTTT
12 | once | TRBJ2-3 | TRBD2 | TRBV4-2 | CASRSGVDTQYF | TGTGCCAGCAGGAGCGGGGTAGATACGCAGTATTTT
19 | NA | TRBJ2-2 | TRBD2 | TRBV18 | CASSPRLAGGQMNTGELFF | TGTGCCAGCTCACCGCGACTAGCGGGGGGCCAAATGAACACCGGGGAGCTGTTTTTT
15 | NA | TRBJ2-4 | NA | TRBV28 | CASSQQGFGADIQYF | TGTGCCAGCAGTCAACAGGGATTCGGAGCGGACATTCAGTACTTC
11 | NA | TRBJ1-1 | NA | TRBV28 | CASTIGQMAFF | TGTGCCAGCACCATCGGACAGATGGCTTTCTTT
17 | NA | TRBJ2-3 | TRBD2 | TRBV7-8 | CASREWSSGEVTDTQYF | TGTGCCAGCAGGGAATGGAGTAGCGGGGAGGTCACAGATACGCAGTATTTT
12 | NA | TRBJ2-5 | NA | TRBV12-3/TRBV12-4 | CASSLSGETQYF | TGTGCCAGCAGTTTGTCCGGGGAGACCCAGTACTTC
17 | NA | TRBJ2-5 | NA | TRBV4-3 | CASSQERETNRAGTQYF | TGCGCCAGCAGCCAAGAGAGGGAAACAAACCGGGCAGGGACCCAGTACTTC
13 | NA | TRBJ1-1 | NA | TRBV18 | CASSRQKNTEAFF | TGTGCCAGCTCACGACAGAAGAACACTGAAGCTTTCTTT
16 | NA | TRBJ1-5 | NA | TRBV10-2 | CASSEATPGSNQPQHF | TGCGCCAGCAGTGAAGCGACCCCAGGGAGCAATCAGCCCCAGCATTTT
15 | NA | TRBJ2-3 | TRBD2 | TRBV7-9 | CASSRGGGGTDTQYF | TGTGCCAGCAGCCGTGGCGGGGGGGGGACAGATACGCAGTATTTT
11 | NA | TRBJ2-1 | NA | TRBV7-2 | CASSRSDEQFF | TGTGCCAGCAGCCGGTCGGATGAGCAGTTCTTC
15 | NA | TRBJ1-1 | TRBD1 | TRBV19 | CASSIGGQGYTEAFF | TGTGCCAGTAGTATAGGTGGACAGGGGTACACTGAAGCTTTCTTT
15 | NA | TRBJ1-1 | NA | TRBV4-3 | CASSQQAGWNFEAFF | TGCGCCAGCAGCCAACAGGCAGGGTGGAATTTTGAAGCTTTCTTT
13 | NA | TRBJ2-5 | NA | TRBV7-2 | CASSLGPGETQYF | TGTGCCAGCAGCTTAGGCCCAGGGGAGACCCAGTACTTC
13 | NA | TRBJ2-2 | NA | TRBV7-9 | CASSLQGTGELFF | TGTGCCAGCAGCTTACAGGGTACCGGGGAGCTGTTTTTT
16 | NA | TRBJ2-7 | NA | TRBV7-2 | CASSRRTVSTSYEQYF | TGTGCCAGCAGCCGTCGGACAGTCTCTACGTCCTACGAGCAGTACTTC
17 | medium-sized | TRBJ1-3 | NA | TRBV3-1/TRBV3-2 | CASSLNAGGFSGNTIYF | TGTGCCAGCAGCCTGAATGCGGGGGGATTCTCTGGAAACACCATATATTTT
15 | once | TRBJ1-6 | TRBD1 | TRBV6-1 | CASSEGGQGSSPLHF | TGTGCCAGCAGTGAAGGAGGACAGGGGAGCTCACCCCTCCACTTT
12 | NA | TRBJ2-4 | NA | TRBV25-1 | CASRDYSDIQYF | TGTGCCAGCAGGGACTATTCTGACATTCAGTACTTC
13 | NA | TRBJ1-1 | TRBD1 | TRBV3-1/TRBV3-2 | CASSQARGTEAFF | TGTGCCAGCAGCCAAGCCAGGGGGACTGAAGCTTTCTTT
14 | NA | TRBJ2-1 | TRBD1 | TRBV6-5 | CASSQQGPRNEQFF | TGTGCCAGCAGCCAACAGGGGCCGCGGAATGAGCAGTTCTTC
14 | NA | TRBJ2-7 | TRBD2 | TRBV6-2/TRBV6-3 | CASSYGTNSYEQYF | TGTGCCAGCAGTTACGGGACTAACTCCTACGAGCAGTACTTC
20 | NA | TRBJ1-5 | NA | TRBV6-2/TRBV6-3 | CASSYDRRHLSQLPRQPQHF | TGTGCCAGCAGTTACGACAGGCGACACCTCTCCCAACTACCCAGACAGCCCCAGCATTTT
17 | NA | TRBJ1-1 | NA | TRBV5-1 | CASSFGQLGRSNTEAFF | TGCGCCAGCAGCTTCGGACAATTGGGCAGGTCGAACACTGAAGCTTTCTTT
15 | NA | TRBJ1-4 | NA | TRBV28 | CASSLFRQNNEKLFF | TGTGCCAGCAGTTTGTTTCGACAGAATAATGAAAAACTGTTTTTT
15 | NA | TRBJ2-7 | NA | TRBV5-1 | CASREGPGGAYEQYF | TGCGCCAGCAGAGAGGGCCCTGGGGGCGCCTACGAGCAGTACTTC
15 | NA | TRBJ2-1 | TRBD1 | TRBV7-9 | CASSKDRGFYNEQFF | TGTGCCAGCAGCAAGGACAGGGGATTTTACAATGAGCAGTTCTTC
18 | NA | TRBJ2-7 | TRBD1 | TRBV4-2 | CASSLQVARGRISYEQYF | TGTGCCAGCAGCCTTCAGGTCGCCAGGGGGCGGATCTCCTACGAGCAGTACTTC
17 | NA | TRBJ1-2 | NA | TRBV24-1 | CATSDPRTEKANYGYTF | TGTGCCACCAGTGATCCCCGGACAGAAAAAGCTAACTATGGCTACACCTTC
15 | NA | TRBJ2-5 | TRBD1 | TRBV5-1 | CASSLGDRSQETQYF | TGCGCCAGCAGCTTGGGGGACAGGTCTCAAGAGACCCAGTACTTC
13 | NA | TRBJ1-2 | NA | TRBV5-1 | CASSLVEPYGYTF | TGCGCCAGCAGCTTGGTCGAGCCCTATGGCTACACCTTC
15 | NA | TRBJ2-5 | TRBD1 | TRBV6-1 | CASSESGTGQETQYF | TGTGCCAGCAGTGAATCGGGGACAGGGCAAGAGACCCAGTACTTC
15 | once | TRBJ1-1 | NA | TRBV14 | CASSPTSWEDTEAFF | TGTGCCAGCAGCCCGACCTCGTGGGAGGACACTGAAGCTTTCTTT
16 | NA | TRBJ1-6 | TRBD1 | TRBV5-4 | CASSAGRDRGNSPLHF | TGTGCCAGCAGCGCCGGAAGGGACAGGGGTAATTCACCCCTCCACTTT